These 3 T cell receptor beta chains were sequenced from one sample in a study of cytomegalovirus exposure and HLA in healthy donors. PCR used 60 Vbeta primers and 13 Jbeta primers. Profiled with immunoSEQ multiplex PCR; TCRdb holds only in-frame clones, not every one. The table includes about 140,000 clones, around 79% detected once. Specimen: PBMCs. The receptors come from a woman aged 25 to 39 in good health and CMV-seronegative.

Worth noting for this clone: The same CDR3 is also encoded by other DNA sequences in this sample. The chain is built from TRBV6-5 and TRBJ1-1; no definite D call. CDR1 and CDR2 (germline): MNHEY, SVGAGI. Trimming removed 0 bases from V and 2 bases from J, with 7 bases in between. CDR3 length equals 14 residues. The CDR3 DNA is TGTGCCAGCAGTTACTCGGAGGGAAACACTGAAGCTTTCTTT. Its translation is CASSYSEGNTEAFF.

The CDR3: CASSSRDRGYGYTF. The DNA for the CDR3 is TGTGCCAGCAGCAGCCGGGACAGGGGCTATGGCTACACCTTC. V gene TRBV5-6 combines with J gene TRBJ1-2, with 10 bases lining up with TRBD1. The CDR3 has 14 amino acids. Germline V gene lookup returns CDR1 SGHDT and CDR2 YYEEEE. V lost 4 bases and J lost 4; bases outside the gene matches: 4.

The chain joins TRBV6-5 to TRBJ1-6; D might be TRBD1 (5 bases). Germline V gene data show CDR1 as MNHEY and CDR2 as SVGAGI. V lost 3 bases, J lost 10 bases, and 13 bases lay in between. The CDR3 has 14 amino acids. Here the CDR3 reads CASSYYGGDSPLHF. The CDR3 region has the DNA TGTGCCAGCAGTTATTACGGGGGGGACTCACCCCTCCACTTT.